The next 18 T cell receptor beta chains were all read from a single sample in a study of identical twins. TCRdb re-called the 5' RACE reads with MiXCR, one entry per CDR3 protein. The profile shows 1.5 million to 2 million distinct CDR3 sequences, about 31% of them singletons. Source material: cord blood. These receptors were collected from a newborn girl in good health.

This chain uses TRBV4-2 with TRBJ2-3; 14 nucleotides align to TRBD2. This CDR3 is built from 14 residues. J lost 6 bases, V lost 7 bases, and 3 bases had no gene match. From germline, CDR1 is LGHNA and CDR2 YNFKEQ. Written as DNA, the CDR3 is TGTGCCAGCACCAGACTAGCGGGAGGGGATACGCAGTATTTT. Its translation is CASTRLAGGDTQYF.

V gene TRBV28 combines with J gene TRBJ2-1, with TRBD2 matching over 10 bases. The CDR3 totals 17 residues. Germline loops: CDR1 MDHEN, CDR2 SYDVKM. V shed 2 bases and J 5 bases; nucleotides not matched to a gene: 9. This chain's CDR3 is CASSLPGLATVDNEQFF. CDR3 sequence (DNA): TGTGCCAGCAGTTTACCGGGACTAGCGACGGTCGACAATGAGCAGTTCTTC.

The rearrangement joins TRBV29-1 to TRBJ1-2, with D perhaps TRBD1 (5 bases). This CDR3 comprises 13 residues. Germline assignment: CDR1 SQVTM and CDR2 ANQGSEA. V lost 7 bases and J 2 bases, leaving 14 bases between the germline ends. CDR3 protein: CSGLGAANYGYTF. The CDR3 coding sequence is TGCAGCGGGCTTGGGGCCGCAAACTATGGCTACACCTTC. Supplemented by reference TRBV29-1 and TRBJ1-2, the full variable domain reads SAVISQKPSRDICQRGTSLTIQCQVDSQVTMMFWYRQQPGQSLTLIATANQGSEATYESGFVIDKFPISRPNLTFSTLTVSNMSPEDSSIYLCSGLGAANYGYTFGSGTRLTVV.

As to this clonotype: This could be a read error, since a much larger clone is one nucleotide away. The chain carries TRBV29-1 and TRBJ2-3, with TRBD2 matching over 7 bases. After removal of 5 bases from V and 4 bases from J, the junction contained 9 bases not matched to a gene. The germline V gene has CDR1 SQVTM and CDR2 ANQGSEA. The CDR3 contains 14 residues. CDR3 nucleotide sequence: TGCAGCGTTAGAGAGGCAACTAGCGCAGATACGCAGTATTTT. As protein: CSVREATSADTQYF.

V and J are TRBV6-6 and TRBJ2-7; TRBD2 matches 8 bases. This CDR3 region has 15 residues. The ends lost 6 bases at V and 2 bases at J; junction bases unmatched: 9. CDR1 is MNHNY and CDR2 is SVGAGI in the germline V gene (reference sequence). This chain's CDR3 is CASRVTGGDTYEQYF. The CDR3 nucleotides read TGTGCCAGCAGAGTTACCGGGGGGGATACCTACGAGCAGTACTTC.

This clonotype was seen more than once but under ten times. Germline is not matched at one junction end, which may reflect a read error. CDR3 DNA: TGTGCCAGCAACTTAGACAGGGCGGATGGCTACACCTTC. This translates into CASNLDRADGYTF. The chain employs TRBV13 and TRBJ1-2; 7 bases fit TRBD1. The CDR3 contains 13 residues. Germline assignment: CDR1 PRHDT and CDR2 FYEKMQ (reference sequence).

The chain is built from TRBV12-3 or TRBV12-4 and TRBJ2-1, with D tentatively TRBD2 (6 bases). The DNA end favors TRBJ2-7, so the J call may be wrong. The length of the CDR3 is 14 residues. In nucleotides, the CDR3 is TGTGCCAGCAGCTCTTTACGGGGGTACAATGAGCAGTACTTC. Protein sequence: CASSSLRGYNEQYF.

The genes are TRBV4-2 and TRBJ1-2, with a tentative D call TRBD1 (6 bases). V was pared by 0 bases and J by 6 bases, with 20 bases between. From germline, CDR1 is LGHNA and CDR2 YNFKEQ. The CDR3 length is 17 residues. The CDR3 region has the DNA TGTGCCAGCAGCCAAGAAGGGATGATACAGGGTCTACATGGCTACACCTTC. Encoded protein: CASSQEGMIQGLHGYTF.

This clonotype came up a few times. The chain recombines TRBV20-1 with TRBJ2-3; 8 nucleotides match TRBD2. Germline CDR1 reads DFQATT; CDR2 reads SNEGSKA (reference sequence). The trim removed 4 bases at V and 1 base at J, leaving 7 bases unmatched. The CDR3 consists of 15 residues. The CDR3 sequence: CSAKPGGSGTDTQYF. The CDR3 DNA reads as TGCAGTGCTAAACCGGGGGGGAGCGGCACAGATACGCAGTATTTT.

This clonotype was found a few times. The genes are TRBV28 and TRBJ2-3; maybe TRBD2 (5 bases). Trimming removed 0 bases from V and 1 base from J, with 17 bases in between. The germline V gene encodes CDR1 MDHEN and CDR2 SYDVKM. The CDR3 is 18 residues long. DNA of the CDR3: TGTGCCAGCAGTTTATGCGGGTTAAGGACTCTGTGCACAGATACGCAGTATTTT. Its translation: CASSLCGLRTLCTDTQYF.

This clonotype appeared a few times. The chain has TRBV20-1 and TRBJ2-7, with 16 bases matching TRBD2. In germline, CDR1 is DFQATT, CDR2 SNEGSKA (reference sequence). With 3 bases clipped from V and 7 bases from J, the junction kept 9 bases outside the gene matches. The CDR3 has 16 amino acids. The CDR3 bases are TGCAGTGCTAGCGGGACTAGCGGGGGGGATTACAATGAGCAGTACTTC. Residues: CSASGTSGGDYNEQYF.

The table lists this clonotype with a few counts. The CDR3, as DNA: TGCAGCGTTGAGTCGTTCGGGGTCACTGAAGCTTTCTTT. Its protein product is CSVESFGVTEAFF. The chain recombines TRBV29-1 with TRBJ1-1; D remains unclear. Trimming stripped 3 bases from V and 4 bases from J, with 12 bases between. The CDR3 runs to 13 residues. Germline values: CDR1 SQVTM, CDR2 ANQGSEA.

The chain joins TRBV14 to TRBJ2-7; TRBD1 matches at 12 bases. J was trimmed by 0 bases and V by 4 bases; bases with no gene match: 7. The CDR3 contains 17 residues. Germline lookup yields CDR1 SGHDN and CDR2 FVKESK. This chain's CDR3 is CASSPRGTGGLSYEQYF. DNA of the CDR3: TGTGCCAGCAGCCCAAGAGGGACAGGGGGCCTCTCCTACGAGCAGTACTTC.

The chain couples TRBV4-2 to TRBJ2-2, with 8 bases fitting TRBD2. Germline V gene data show CDR1 as LGHNA and CDR2 as YNFKEQ. The trim removed 1 base at V and 7 bases at J, leaving 5 bases unmatched. This CDR3 region has 15 residues. The CDR3: CASSQVRGGNGELFF. In DNA form, the CDR3 reads TGTGCCAGCAGCCAAGTTCGGGGGGGTAACGGGGAGCTGTTTTTT.

This clonotype was picked up a small number of times. The chain has TRBV10-3 and TRBJ1-2, with D possibly TRBD1 on 5 matching bases. This CDR3 is built from 13 residues. CDR1 and CDR2 (germline): ENHRY, SYGVKD. V shed 2 bases and J shed 3 bases, with 7 bases lying between them. CDR3 residues: CAISERGDYGYTF. As DNA, the CDR3 is TGTGCCATCAGTGAGAGGGGAGACTATGGCTACACCTTC.

The chain uses TRBV2 and TRBJ2-5, with 7 bases that match TRBD2. CDR3 length: 15 amino acids. The V gene's germline CDR1 is SNHLY and CDR2 FYNNEI. The V and J ends lost 4 bases and 1 base, in that order; junction bases with no gene match: 6. The CDR3 sequence is CASSAPGGSQETQYF. DNA for the CDR3: TGTGCCAGCAGTGCTCCGGGAGGCAGCCAAGAGACCCAGTACTTC.

V gene TRBV2 combines with J gene TRBJ2-2; 11 nucleotides agree with TRBD1. CDR1 SNHLY and CDR2 FYNNEI come from the germline V gene. With V trimmed by 9 bases and J by 5 bases, 2 bases remained unmatched. The CDR3 covers 13 residues. The CDR3 sequence: CARGQGGTGELFF. CDR3 DNA sequence: TGTGCCAGGGGACAGGGGGGGACCGGGGAGCTGTTTTTT.

The chain recombines TRBV20-1 with TRBJ1-2; TRBD1 agrees at 8 bases. The CDR3 has 16 residues. V shed 2 bases, J shed 5 bases, and the junction held 13 bases outside the gene matches. The V gene's germline CDR1 is DFQATT and CDR2 SNEGSKA (reference sequence). Written as DNA, the CDR3 is TGCAGTGCTAGACCCCGGGACAGGCTGACTTTTTATGGCTACACCTTC. This codes for CSARPRDRLTFYGYTF.